This TCR beta chain was retrieved from a study of T cell responses to AZD1222 COVID-19 vaccine. Overall study context: Both about-4-week and about-12-week second-dose recipients were combined. Broader study findings: Baseline serology detected seropositivity in only 5 to 7 AZD1222 recipients. Sampling captured repertoires only after the peak T cell response. Clonal diversity was possibly underestimated, and white British individuals and females predominated among donors.

Generated by immunoSEQ multiplex PCR, the TCRdb table keeps only in-frame clones and is missing some. The repertoire holds about 110,000 clones, with around 89% as singletons. Germline CDR1 reads KGHSH; CDR2 reads LQKENI. J gave up 0 bases and V 3 bases, and 4 bases lay outside the gene matches. The CDR3 sequence is 15 residues long. About this clone itself: Its antigen is unknown.

This chain links TRBV18 with TRBJ2-7, with 8 bases that match TRBD1. Sequenced here: peripheral blood, sampled on day 0 of AZD1222 vaccination. The receptor comes from an adult in good health. The CDR3 here is CASSPRQGPSYEQYF. CDR3 nucleotides: TGTGCCAGCTCACCCAGACAGGGGCCCTCCTACGAGCAGTACTTC.